Presented here are 25 T cell receptor beta chains from one specimen sequenced in a study of OX40 agonist ivuxolimab in advanced cancers. The data were produced by immunoSEQ multiplex PCR, yet TCRdb's version contains in-frame clones alone and is incomplete. Here the sample spans roughly 65,000 clones, 85% being singletons. The sample here was CD4+ or CD8+ T cells sorted from blood, taken in a trial of the OX40 agonist ivuxolimab. These TCRs come from an adult with an advanced solid tumor such as melanoma, head and neck, liver or kidney cancer.

The chain joins TRBV6-5 to TRBJ2-5, with D maybe TRBD1 (6 bases). Trimming removed 5 bases from V and 2 bases from J, with 12 bases in between. The germline V gene has CDR1 MNHEY and CDR2 SVGAGI. This CDR3 spans 14 amino acids. CDR3 in amino acids: CASSQDSLQETQYF. The CDR3 region has the DNA TGTGCCAGCAGTCAGGACAGCTTACAAGAGACCCAGTACTTC.

This chain joins TRBV6-1 and TRBJ2-7, with TRBD1 identical over 7 bases. J lost 6 bases, V lost 3 bases, and 11 bases had no gene match. The CDR3 length is 15 residues. Germline V gene lookup returns CDR1 MNHNS and CDR2 SASEGT. CDR3 sequence (DNA): TGTGCCAGCAGTGATCCCGGACAGGTGCTCAGCGAGCAGTACTTC. As protein: CASSDPGQVLSEQYF.

The chain employs TRBV5-4 and TRBJ1-2; D is unresolved. Trimming pared 0 bases from V and 5 bases from J, leaving 11 bases between. Germline CDR1 is SGHNT and CDR2 is YYREEE (reference sequence). The CDR3 loop spans 14 amino acids. The CDR3 coding sequence is TGTGCCAGCAGCTTGGATGGAGGAAATTATGGCTACACCTTC. This translates into CASSLDGGNYGYTF.

The gene calls are TRBV5-4 and TRBJ2-3, with D unclear. The CDR3 loop spans 15 amino acids. Germline assignment: CDR1 SGHNT and CDR2 YYREEE (reference sequence). V dropped 4 bases and J dropped 6 bases, with 18 bases sitting between them. This chain's CDR3 is CASSPRTVLSDTQYF. The CDR3 nucleotides are TGTGCCAGCAGCCCACGGACGGTCCTAAGCGATACGCAGTATTTT.

This clone was seen only a few times. The chain recombines TRBV23-1 with TRBJ1-3, with 7 bases identical to TRBD1. TRBV23-1 is designated an ORF whose function remains uncertain. The junction had 6 bases not matched to a gene; V was cut back by 1 base and J by 0 bases. This CDR3 region has 17 residues. Here the CDR3 reads CASSQLDRDSSGNTIYF. The DNA of the CDR3 is TGCGCCAGCAGTCAATTAGACCGGGACAGCTCTGGAAACACCATATATTTT.

This clone appeared a single time. The rearrangement links TRBV19 to TRBJ1-4; D remains unclear. Trimming stripped 10 bases from V and 6 bases from J, with 12 bases between. The germline V gene has CDR1 LNHDA and CDR2 SQIVND (reference sequence). There are 12 residues in the CDR3. CDR3 residues: CATGERDEKLFF. Here the CDR3 DNA reads TGTGCCACCGGGGAACGGGATGAAAAACTGTTTTTT.

The chain couples TRBV7-9 to TRBJ2-5; the D call may be TRBD1 or TRBD2 (5 bases each). V lost 4 bases, J lost 7 bases, and 16 bases lay in between. This CDR3 is built from 14 residues. Per germline, CDR1 SEHNR and CDR2 FQNEAQ (reference sequence). Here the CDR3 reads CASSSDYPRGTQYF. CDR3 bases: TGTGCCAGCAGCTCTGACTACCCGAGGGGGACCCAGTACTTC.

The chain employs TRBV28 and TRBJ2-3; the D is unclear. Per the germline V gene, CDR1 is MDHEN and CDR2 is SYDVKM. The length of the CDR3 is 14 residues. V was clipped by 2 bases and J by 0 bases, with 6 bases between them. CDR3: CASSLLGSTDTQYF. The CDR3 DNA follows: TGTGCCAGCAGTTTACTTGGGAGCACAGATACGCAGTATTTT.

This chain joins TRBV6-5 and TRBJ2-5; D is perhaps TRBD1 (6 bases). The V end lost 2 bases, the J end lost 7 bases, and 14 bases lay between the germline ends. This CDR3 spans 14 amino acids. The germline CDR1 and CDR2 sequences are MNHEY and SVGAGI. Written as DNA, the CDR3 is TGTGCCAGCAGTTACGGACTCCCCAGGGGGACCCAGTACTTC. This gives the protein CASSYGLPRGTQYF.

V is TRBV18 and J is TRBJ2-7; D possibly corresponds to TRBD1 (6 bases). The CDR3 length is 16 residues. Trimming took off 3 bases at V and 2 bases at J, with 17 bases between the two ends. The germline V gene has CDR1 KGHSH and CDR2 LQKENI. The CDR3, as DNA: TGTGCCAGCTCACCGCGTTGGCAGGGGACCGCCTACGAGCAGTACTTC. This sequence encodes CASSPRWQGTAYEQYF.

The chain is built from TRBV28 and TRBJ2-5, with 8 bases lining up with TRBD1. Trimming at V came to 11 bases and at J to 2 bases, leaving 10 bases not matched to a gene. In germline, CDR1 is MDHEN, CDR2 SYDVKM. The CDR3 length is 14 residues. The CDR3 DNA follows: TGTGCCGCTTGCCGGGACAGGAGTCAAGAGACCCAGTACTTC. As protein: CAACRDRSQETQYF.

This chain connects TRBV19 to TRBJ2-1; 10 nucleotides match TRBD2. CDR3 length: 15 amino acids. Trimming at V came to 3 bases and at J to 10 bases, leaving 9 bases not matched to a gene. Germline assignment: CDR1 LNHDA and CDR2 SQIVND (reference sequence). Here the CDR3 DNA reads TGTGCCAGTAGTATGGCAGCGGGAGGGGCTTTGGAGCAGTTCTTC. Translated, it gives CASSMAAGGALEQFF.

The V call is TRBV14, the J call TRBJ2-1; D possibly corresponds to TRBD2 (6 bases). V was trimmed by 7 bases and J by 4 bases, leaving 26 bases between them. This CDR3 comprises 18 residues. Germline CDR1 reads SGHDN; CDR2 reads FVKESK. CDR3 DNA: TGTGCCAGCACCGGCCGGGGGTCTTCTTTCTCACCTTACAATGAGCAGTTCTTC. Its protein is CASTGRGSSFSPYNEQFF.

This clone appeared once. J is TRBJ2-6 and V is TRBV11-3; 9 nucleotides align to TRBD1. Germline V lookup: CDR1 SGHNT, CDR2 YENEEA. J lost 4 bases, V lost 5 bases, and 9 bases had no gene match. The CDR3 has 17 residues. The CDR3 reads CASSRTGTGSGANVLTF. CDR3 in DNA: TGTGCCAGCAGCCGAACCGGGACAGGGTCCGGGGCCAACGTCCTGACTTTC.

The count of this clone is one. The chain has TRBV4-1 and TRBJ1-5, with unresolved D. This CDR3 is built from 16 residues. V was clipped by 1 base and J by 0 bases, with 10 bases between them. Germline CDR1 and CDR2: MGHRA and YSYEKL. DNA for the CDR3: TGCGCCAGCAGCCAAGTTTTTTTCGGTAGCAATCAGCCCCAGCATTTT. Protein sequence: CASSQVFFGSNQPQHF.

The chain couples TRBV28 to TRBJ2-5; 9 bases align to TRBD1. Germline values: CDR1 MDHEN, CDR2 SYDVKM. The CDR3 has 15 residues. Trimming took 5 bases from V and 5 from J; bases not matched to a gene: 9. The CDR3 DNA is TGTGCCAGCAGTCTCAACAGGGGGCTTTATGAGACCCAGTACTTC. Its protein is CASSLNRGLYETQYF.

In its sample, this clone was seen once. The chain combines TRBV5-6 with TRBJ1-2; no reliable D call. Per germline, CDR1 SGHDT and CDR2 YYEEEE. The CDR3 totals 18 residues. The germline V and J ends were trimmed by 1 base and 2 bases, with 21 bases remaining between them. This CDR3 is CASSLRGDDGALNYGYTF. DNA of the CDR3: TGTGCCAGCAGCTTGCGGGGTGACGACGGAGCCTTAAACTATGGCTACACCTTC.

V gene TRBV5-1 combines with J gene TRBJ2-7, with TRBD1 identical over 9 bases. The CDR3 length is 15 residues. The V and J ends lost 4 bases and 1 base, in that order; junction bases with no gene match: 6. Germline values: CDR1 SGHRS, CDR2 YFSETQ. CDR3 residues: CASSQDRGLSYEQYF. In DNA form, the CDR3 reads TGCGCCAGCAGCCAGGACAGGGGACTATCCTACGAGCAGTACTTC.

This chain uses TRBV25-1 with TRBJ1-2; D not resolved. The length of the CDR3 is 14 residues. The V end lost 1 base, the J end lost 5 bases, and 11 bases lay between the germline ends. Germline values: CDR1 MGHDK, CDR2 SYGVNS. CDR3 sequence reads: CASSEFDTAYGYTF. The CDR3 DNA follows: TGTGCCAGCAGTGAATTCGACACGGCGTATGGCTACACCTTC.

This chain uses TRBV10-2 with TRBJ2-5; D perhaps matches TRBD2 (5 bases). The V gene lost 3 bases and the J gene lost 3 bases, with 14 bases spanning the gap. Germline CDR1 reads WSHSY; CDR2 reads SAAADI. This CDR3 is built from 15 residues. The CDR3, as DNA: TGCGCCAGCAGTGACATTGAGGGAACGGAAGAGACCCAGTACTTC. The encoded protein is CASSDIEGTEETQYF.

V is TRBV6-1 and J is TRBJ2-7; D is unresolved. V dropped 0 bases and J dropped 7 bases, with 16 bases sitting between them. This CDR3 is 15 amino acids long. Germline lookup yields CDR1 MNHNS and CDR2 SASEGT. CDR3 loop: CASSEAQESWWEQYF. The DNA for the CDR3 is TGTGCCAGCAGTGAAGCCCAGGAGAGTTGGTGGGAGCAGTACTTC.

The genes are TRBV2 and TRBJ2-7, with D perhaps matching TRBD1 or TRBD2 (5 bases each). This CDR3 contains 12 residues. Germline V gene lookup returns CDR1 SNHLY and CDR2 FYNNEI. Trimming left V 7 bases short and J 3 bases short, with 10 bases between. The DNA for the CDR3 is TGTGCCAGCACCGGGGCCGACTACGAGCAGTACTTC. It is translated as CASTGADYEQYF.

For this clone: Other DNA sequences in the same sample also yield this CDR3. This rearrangement joins TRBV11-2 to TRBJ2-7; D remains ambiguous. This CDR3 spans 13 amino acids. V was clipped by 0 bases and J by 3 bases, with 6 bases between them. Germline lookup yields CDR1 SGHAT and CDR2 FQNNGV. The CDR3 DNA reads TGTGCCAGCAGCTTAGATCCCAGCTACGAGCAGTACTTC. Translation gives CASSLDPSYEQYF.

V is TRBV10-3 and J is TRBJ2-7; D unresolved. The CDR3 has 13 amino acids. V dropped 8 bases and J dropped 3 bases, with 14 bases sitting between them. CDR1 is ENHRY and CDR2 is SYGVKD in the germline V gene. CDR3 residues: CAIGLTGDYEQYF. DNA for the CDR3: TGTGCCATCGGATTGACCGGAGACTACGAGCAGTACTTC.

The chain employs TRBV19 and TRBJ2-5, with 8 bases identical to TRBD1. Germline trimming cut 4 bases from V and 7 bases from J; bases unmatched to any gene: 5. Per germline, CDR1 LNHDA and CDR2 SQIVND (reference sequence). The CDR3 totals 13 residues. The CDR3 reads CASSTDRAGTQYF. The CDR3 DNA reads as TGTGCCAGTAGTACGGACAGGGCTGGGACCCAGTACTTC. The complete variable domain, with remaining parts taken from reference TRBV19 and TRBJ2-5, reads DGGITQSPKYLFRKEGQNVTLSCEQNLNHDAMYWYRQDPGQGLRLIYYSQIVNDFQKGDIAEGYSVSREKKESFPLTVTSAQKNPTAFYLCASSTDRAGTQYFGPGTRLLVL.